There are a few counts of the clone carrying this T cell receptor beta chain. Its antigen remains unidentified. These data belong to a study of blood T cells in healthy people across ages. Study-level results: Age showed a roughly linear inverse relationship with TCR beta diversity per million T cells. PBMC samples, being unsorted, prevented any conclusive comparison of naive and antigen-experienced cells.

CDR1 LGHDT and CDR2 YNNKEL come from the germline V gene (reference sequence). V lost 4 bases, J lost 10 bases, and 17 bases lay in between. This CDR3 has 15 amino acids. The total RNA that was extracted per sample amounted to at least 5.5 micrograms. Using a J-beta primer mix together with a sample-barcoded 5' primer, a second PCR was run for roughly 6 to 12 cycles. TCRdb processed the 5' RACE reads anew with MiXCR; each CDR3 protein has one entry. The data hold over 500,000 distinct CDR3 sequences, with 45% to 60% observed a single time. Input material: blood. The V and J genes are TRBV3-1 and TRBJ1-6; D gene uncertain. The source is a woman older than 75 in good health. The CDR3 reads CASSPPPAGGSPLHF. The CDR3 DNA reads TGTGCCAGCAGCCCCCCCCCAGCCGGCGGATCACCCCTCCACTTT.